The next 29 T cell receptor beta chains were all read from a single sample in a study of blood T cells in healthy people across ages. Primed by a sample-barcoded 5' primer and a J-beta primer mix, a second PCR proceeded for about 6 to 11 cycles. In TCRdb, the 5' RACE reads were re-called with MiXCR into one record per CDR3 protein. The repertoire holds around 1,500,000 distinct CDR3 sequences, with about 43% as singletons. Sequencing input: blood. The receptors stem from a woman between 18 and 29 years old in good health.

This clonotype was counted at least ten times. The gene calls are TRBV5-5 and TRBJ1-2, with D possibly being TRBD1 (5 bases). The CDR3 runs 13 residues. From germline, CDR1 is SGHKS and CDR2 YYEKEE (reference sequence). V gave up 4 bases and J gave up 0 bases, with 7 bases separating them. The DNA for the CDR3 is TGTGCCAGCAGCCCGACAGCTAACTATGGCTACACCTTC. It is translated as CASSPTANYGYTF.

This clonotype was counted once. The rearrangement uses TRBV9 and TRBJ2-6; weak D call: TRBD1 (6 bases). Germline V gene data show CDR1 as SGDLS and CDR2 as YYNGEE. V was cut by 0 bases and J by 0 bases, with 13 bases left in between. This CDR3 comprises 18 residues. The CDR3 is CASSVGGGLSSGANVLTF. CDR3 nucleotide sequence: TGTGCCAGCAGCGTAGGTGGGGGCCTCAGCTCTGGGGCCAACGTCCTGACTTTC.

The chain combines TRBV12-3 or TRBV12-4 with TRBJ1-2, with 12 bases identical to TRBD1. The CDR3 is 15 residues long. The V gene end was trimmed by 1 base and the J gene end by 7 bases; junction bases not matched to a gene: 4. DNA of the CDR3: TGTGCCAGCAGTTTAGGGGACAGGGGGCGGCGTGGCTACACCTTC. It encodes CASSLGDRGRRGYTF.

The CDR3 here is CASSFGTDHLRRSGTQYF. For the CDR3, the DNA is TGTGCCAGCAGTTTTGGGACAGATCACTTACGTCGTTCCGGGACCCAGTACTTC. The chain combines TRBV28 with TRBJ2-5, with 7 positions matching TRBD1. Germline V CDR1 and CDR2: MDHEN, SYDVKM. Losses at the gene ends were 3 bases for V and 7 bases for J; bases not matched to a gene: 20. The CDR3 consists of 18 residues.

This clonotype turned up a few times. The V gene is TRBV11-1, the J gene TRBJ2-3; D is undetermined. This CDR3 is built from 16 residues. The ends were cut back, 5 bases at V and 1 base at J, with 16 bases in the middle. CDR1 is SGHAT, CDR2 FQDESV, per germline (reference sequence). The CDR3 sequence: CASSPGRQYRTDTQYF. The CDR3 nucleotides are TGTGCCAGCAGCCCTGGCCGACAATATCGCACAGATACGCAGTATTTT. The full variable domain, completed using reference TRBV11-1 and TRBJ2-3, is EAEVAQSPRYKITEKSQAVAFWCDPISGHATLYWYRQILGQGPELLVQFQDESVVDDSQLPKDRFSAERLKGVDSTLKIQPAELGDSAMYLCASSPGRQYRTDTQYFGPGTRLTVL.

V and J are TRBV6-5 and TRBJ1-2; 9 nucleotides line up with TRBD1. Germline lookup yields CDR1 MNHEY and CDR2 SVGAGI. Trimming at V came to 2 bases and at J to 7 bases, leaving 17 bases not matched to a gene. CDR3 length equals 18 residues. CDR3: CASSYGPGQGARETGYTF. CDR3 DNA: TGTGCCAGCAGTTACGGACCGGGACAGGGTGCGCGAGAGACTGGCTACACCTTC.

This clonotype was recorded a few times. The chain carries TRBV27 and TRBJ2-4; possible D gene TRBD2, 6 bases. The CDR3 contains 14 residues. CDR1 and CDR2 (germline): MNHEY, SMNVEV (reference sequence). V was trimmed by 6 bases and J by 4 bases, leaving 13 bases between them. The CDR3 reads CASRPGTHKNIQYF. CDR3 nucleotides: TGTGCCAGCAGACCTGGGACTCATAAAAACATTCAGTACTTC.

In its sample, this clonotype was seen a few times. The chain combines TRBV4-1 with TRBJ2-5, with 9 positions matching TRBD2. Germline CDR1 and CDR2: MGHRA and YSYEKL. After removal of 3 bases from V and 2 bases from J, the junction contained 13 bases not matched to a gene. The CDR3 is 18 amino acids. CDR3 in amino acids: CASSHPHRLAGLQETQYF. The CDR3 DNA reads as TGCGCCAGCAGCCATCCCCATAGGCTAGCGGGGTTACAAGAGACCCAGTACTTC.

The chain couples TRBV12-3 or TRBV12-4 to TRBJ2-7; D is unclear. V lost 5 bases and J lost 2, with 10 bases in between. CDR3 size: 13 residues. In nucleotides, the CDR3 is TGTGCCAGCAGTGTGGGCAAACCCTACGAGCAGTACTTC. Translating it yields CASSVGKPYEQYF.

J is TRBJ2-1 and V is TRBV7-2, with D uncertain. V was shortened by 8 bases and J by 4 bases, with 18 bases between the two germline ends. The germline gives CDR1 SGHTA, CDR2 FQGNSA. This CDR3 has 15 amino acids. The DNA for the CDR3 is TGTGCCAGCTCGAGTGGGCTAGTAGCATACAATGAGCAGTTCTTC. It yields the protein CASSSGLVAYNEQFF.

The chain has TRBV6-1 and TRBJ1-1; unclear D gene. The V end lost 2 bases, the J end lost 5 bases, and 12 bases lay between the germline ends. Germline assignment: CDR1 MNHNS and CDR2 SASEGT. The CDR3 sequence is 14 residues long. In DNA, the CDR3 is TGTGCCAGCAGTGAATGGGTTCACGGAACTGAAGCTTTCTTT. Translated: CASSEWVHGTEAFF.

J is TRBJ2-3 and V is TRBV20-1; D may be TRBD1 (6 bases). V was pared by 1 base and J by 4 bases, with 15 bases between. CDR1 DFQATT and CDR2 SNEGSKA come from the germline V gene (reference sequence). This CDR3 region has 15 residues. The CDR3 DNA reads as TGCAGTGCTAGAGGTCCAGGGGAAGACTCAGATACGCAGTATTTT. Protein product: CSARGPGEDSDTQYF.

This chain uses TRBV27 with TRBJ1-4; D perhaps matches TRBD1 (6 bases). The CDR3 consists of 15 residues. Deletions cut 3 bases from V and 2 bases from J, with 10 bases between. Per the germline V gene, CDR1 is MNHEY and CDR2 is SMNVEV (reference sequence). The CDR3 protein is CASSLLGATNEKLFF. The CDR3 DNA reads as TGTGCCAGCAGTTTGTTGGGGGCTACTAATGAAAAACTGTTTTTT.

The genes are TRBV4-1 and TRBJ2-7; possible D gene TRBD2, 5 bases. Trimming removed 1 base at V and 2 bases at J, with 6 bases between. CDR3 length: 13 amino acids. Germline V gene sequence: CDR1 MGHRA, CDR2 YSYEKL. The CDR3 spells CASSQGETYEQYF. The CDR3 nucleotides are TGCGCCAGCAGCCAAGGGGAGACCTACGAGCAGTACTTC.

The chain joins TRBV12-3 or TRBV12-4 to TRBJ2-5, with 9 bases fitting TRBD2. The CDR3 runs to 14 residues. V shed 2 bases and J 11 bases; nucleotides not matched to a gene: 9. The CDR3 region has the DNA TGTGCCAGCAGTTTAATGGTGGCGGGGGGGGAGCAGTACTTC. It yields the protein CASSLMVAGGEQYF.

The chain employs TRBV5-1 and TRBJ2-1, with D possibly TRBD2 on 5 matching bases. The last part of the DNA fits TRBJ2-7 better; the J call may be wrong. CDR1 is SGHRS and CDR2 is YFSETQ in the germline V gene. This CDR3 has 13 residues. Written as DNA, the CDR3 is TGCGCCAGCAGCTTCAGCGGAGACGGTGAGCAGTACTTC. Its translation: CASSFSGDGEQYF.

The gene calls are TRBV28 and TRBJ2-7; D unclear. Trimming removed 3 bases from V and 3 bases from J, with 12 bases in between. This CDR3 is built from 14 residues. From germline, CDR1 is MDHEN and CDR2 SYDVKM. Here the CDR3 DNA reads TGTGCCAGCAGTTTGGTCCGGGCGGTCTACGAGCAGTACTTC. Amino acid sequence: CASSLVRAVYEQYF.

The chain joins TRBV11-2 to TRBJ1-2, with 8 bases lining up with TRBD1. Losses at the gene ends were 4 bases for V and 10 bases for J; bases not matched to a gene: 5. The CDR3 runs 12 residues. Germline assignment: CDR1 SGHAT and CDR2 FQNNGV. CDR3 protein: CASSSGQGAYTF. CDR3 nucleotides: TGTGCCAGCAGCTCAGGACAGGGAGCCTACACCTTC.

This clonotype was observed a few times. The rearrangement joins TRBV24-1 to TRBJ2-2; 9 bases align to TRBD1. Losses at the gene ends were 4 bases for V and 4 bases for J; bases not matched to a gene: 15. The CDR3 contains 19 residues. Germline V gives CDR1 KGHDR, CDR2 SFDVKD. The CDR3 nucleotides read TGTGCCACCAGTGAAAAAGCACTCAACAGGGGGCGTAGCACCGGGGAGCTGTTTTTT. Translation: CATSEKALNRGRSTGELFF.

This rearrangement joins TRBV29-1 to TRBJ2-7, with D perhaps given as TRBD1 or TRBD2 (5 bases each). The CDR3 spans 15 residues. Trimming shortened V by 0 bases and J by 3 bases, and 15 bases separated the two germline ends. CDR1 is SQVTM and CDR2 is ANQGSEA in the germline V gene. The CDR3 sequence is CSVEDPRGGNYEQYF. The CDR3 region has the DNA TGCAGCGTTGAAGACCCCCGTGGGGGTAACTACGAGCAGTACTTC.

This clonotype appeared a few times. This chain links TRBV5-5 with TRBJ2-1, with D unclear. V was clipped by 0 bases and J by 10 bases, with 8 bases between them. CDR1 and CDR2 from the germline V gene are SGHKS and YYEKEE (reference sequence). The CDR3 has 12 residues. The CDR3 protein is CASSLALVEQFF. The CDR3 DNA reads TGTGCCAGCAGCTTGGCCCTTGTCGAGCAGTTCTTC.

The chain carries TRBV29-1 and TRBJ2-3, with a possible D match to TRBD2 (5 bases). The V end was cut by 2 bases, the J end by 5 bases, with 11 bases between. CDR3 length: 13 residues. Germline CDR1 is SQVTM and CDR2 is ANQGSEA. This CDR3 is CSVEWGVKDTQYF. The CDR3 DNA is TGCAGCGTTGAATGGGGAGTTAAAGATACGCAGTATTTT.

The V call is TRBV11-1, the J call TRBJ1-2; tentative D call: TRBD1 (5 bases). V was trimmed by 5 bases and J by 4 bases, leaving 26 bases between them. This CDR3 has 18 residues. CDR1 is SGHAT, CDR2 FQDESV, per germline (reference sequence). The CDR3 nucleotides are TGTGCCAGCAGCCGCGGGGGGTACAGGACCGATTATGTCTATGGCTACACCTTC. It is translated as CASSRGGYRTDYVYGYTF.

This chain uses TRBV29-1 with TRBJ2-4, with 9 bases lining up with TRBD2. Near its end, the DNA agrees better with TRBJ2-7, so the J call may be wrong. Looked up from germline, CDR1 is SQVTM and CDR2 is ANQGSEA. The CDR3 sequence is 15 residues long. This CDR3 is CSVEKGAGGAYEQYF. CDR3 sequence (DNA): TGCAGCGTTGAGAAGGGTGCGGGAGGGGCCTACGAGCAGTACTTC.

The gene calls are TRBV27 and TRBJ1-1; D unclear. The germline V gene encodes CDR1 MNHEY and CDR2 SMNVEV (reference sequence). Trimming shortened V by 5 bases and J by 4 bases, and 17 bases separated the two germline ends. The CDR3 is 15 amino acids. This chain's CDR3 is CASSPRAGPGTEAFF. The CDR3 DNA reads as TGTGCCAGCAGTCCCCGGGCAGGTCCTGGCACTGAAGCTTTCTTT.

The sample holds a few counts of this clonotype. This sequence joins TRBV4-1 and TRBJ1-5; possibly TRBD1 for D (6 bases). Trimming pared 3 bases from V and 0 bases from J, leaving 12 bases between. Germline V gene sequence: CDR1 MGHRA, CDR2 YSYEKL. CDR3 length: 16 amino acids. The CDR3 DNA sequence: TGCGCCAGCAGCCAGACCCGAGGGGGTAGCAATCAGCCCCAGCATTTT. This sequence encodes CASSQTRGGSNQPQHF.

A few counts support this clonotype. The CDR3 is CASSRTGGMAEAFF. The CDR3 nucleotides read TGTGCCAGCAGCCGGACAGGGGGAATGGCTGAAGCTTTCTTT. V and J are TRBV12-3 or TRBV12-4 and TRBJ1-1; 10 bases line up with TRBD1. The CDR3 is 14 residues long. V shed 6 bases, J shed 6 bases, and the junction held 7 bases outside the gene matches.

This chain connects TRBV10-3 to TRBJ2-7, with D perhaps matching TRBD1 (6 bases). Trimming cost V 4 bases and J 2 bases, with 9 bases left between them. This CDR3 has 13 amino acids. CDR1 and CDR2 from the germline V gene are ENHRY and SYGVKD. The DNA for the CDR3 is TGTGCCATCAGTGTGGGGGCTACCTACGAGCAGTACTTC. It encodes CAISVGATYEQYF.

This clonotype occurred a few times. DNA for the CDR3: TGCAGTGCACCATTTCCAGGAGTCCCCGATGAGCAGTTCTTC. Translated, it gives CSAPFPGVPDEQFF. The rearrangement uses TRBV20-1 and TRBJ2-1; D remains unclear. In germline, CDR1 is DFQATT, CDR2 SNEGSKA (reference sequence). Trimming shortened V by 6 bases and J by 8 bases, and 20 bases separated the two germline ends. This CDR3 region has 14 residues.